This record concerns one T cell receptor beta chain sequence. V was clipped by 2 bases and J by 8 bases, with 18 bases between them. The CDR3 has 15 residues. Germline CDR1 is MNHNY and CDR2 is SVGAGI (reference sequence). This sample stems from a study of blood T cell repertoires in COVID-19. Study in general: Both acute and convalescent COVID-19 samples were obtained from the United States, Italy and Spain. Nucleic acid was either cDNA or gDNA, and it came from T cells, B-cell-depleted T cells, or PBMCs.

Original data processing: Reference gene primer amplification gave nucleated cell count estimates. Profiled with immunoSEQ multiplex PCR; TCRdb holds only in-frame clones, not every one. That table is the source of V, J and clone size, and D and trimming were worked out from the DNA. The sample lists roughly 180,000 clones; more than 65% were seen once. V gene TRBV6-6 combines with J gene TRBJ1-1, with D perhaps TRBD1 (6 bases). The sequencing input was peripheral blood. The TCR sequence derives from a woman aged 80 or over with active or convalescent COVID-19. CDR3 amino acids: CASSYPGRGGAEAFF. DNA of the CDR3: TGTGCCAGCAGTTACCCCGGACGGGGGGGGGCCGAAGCTTTCTTT.